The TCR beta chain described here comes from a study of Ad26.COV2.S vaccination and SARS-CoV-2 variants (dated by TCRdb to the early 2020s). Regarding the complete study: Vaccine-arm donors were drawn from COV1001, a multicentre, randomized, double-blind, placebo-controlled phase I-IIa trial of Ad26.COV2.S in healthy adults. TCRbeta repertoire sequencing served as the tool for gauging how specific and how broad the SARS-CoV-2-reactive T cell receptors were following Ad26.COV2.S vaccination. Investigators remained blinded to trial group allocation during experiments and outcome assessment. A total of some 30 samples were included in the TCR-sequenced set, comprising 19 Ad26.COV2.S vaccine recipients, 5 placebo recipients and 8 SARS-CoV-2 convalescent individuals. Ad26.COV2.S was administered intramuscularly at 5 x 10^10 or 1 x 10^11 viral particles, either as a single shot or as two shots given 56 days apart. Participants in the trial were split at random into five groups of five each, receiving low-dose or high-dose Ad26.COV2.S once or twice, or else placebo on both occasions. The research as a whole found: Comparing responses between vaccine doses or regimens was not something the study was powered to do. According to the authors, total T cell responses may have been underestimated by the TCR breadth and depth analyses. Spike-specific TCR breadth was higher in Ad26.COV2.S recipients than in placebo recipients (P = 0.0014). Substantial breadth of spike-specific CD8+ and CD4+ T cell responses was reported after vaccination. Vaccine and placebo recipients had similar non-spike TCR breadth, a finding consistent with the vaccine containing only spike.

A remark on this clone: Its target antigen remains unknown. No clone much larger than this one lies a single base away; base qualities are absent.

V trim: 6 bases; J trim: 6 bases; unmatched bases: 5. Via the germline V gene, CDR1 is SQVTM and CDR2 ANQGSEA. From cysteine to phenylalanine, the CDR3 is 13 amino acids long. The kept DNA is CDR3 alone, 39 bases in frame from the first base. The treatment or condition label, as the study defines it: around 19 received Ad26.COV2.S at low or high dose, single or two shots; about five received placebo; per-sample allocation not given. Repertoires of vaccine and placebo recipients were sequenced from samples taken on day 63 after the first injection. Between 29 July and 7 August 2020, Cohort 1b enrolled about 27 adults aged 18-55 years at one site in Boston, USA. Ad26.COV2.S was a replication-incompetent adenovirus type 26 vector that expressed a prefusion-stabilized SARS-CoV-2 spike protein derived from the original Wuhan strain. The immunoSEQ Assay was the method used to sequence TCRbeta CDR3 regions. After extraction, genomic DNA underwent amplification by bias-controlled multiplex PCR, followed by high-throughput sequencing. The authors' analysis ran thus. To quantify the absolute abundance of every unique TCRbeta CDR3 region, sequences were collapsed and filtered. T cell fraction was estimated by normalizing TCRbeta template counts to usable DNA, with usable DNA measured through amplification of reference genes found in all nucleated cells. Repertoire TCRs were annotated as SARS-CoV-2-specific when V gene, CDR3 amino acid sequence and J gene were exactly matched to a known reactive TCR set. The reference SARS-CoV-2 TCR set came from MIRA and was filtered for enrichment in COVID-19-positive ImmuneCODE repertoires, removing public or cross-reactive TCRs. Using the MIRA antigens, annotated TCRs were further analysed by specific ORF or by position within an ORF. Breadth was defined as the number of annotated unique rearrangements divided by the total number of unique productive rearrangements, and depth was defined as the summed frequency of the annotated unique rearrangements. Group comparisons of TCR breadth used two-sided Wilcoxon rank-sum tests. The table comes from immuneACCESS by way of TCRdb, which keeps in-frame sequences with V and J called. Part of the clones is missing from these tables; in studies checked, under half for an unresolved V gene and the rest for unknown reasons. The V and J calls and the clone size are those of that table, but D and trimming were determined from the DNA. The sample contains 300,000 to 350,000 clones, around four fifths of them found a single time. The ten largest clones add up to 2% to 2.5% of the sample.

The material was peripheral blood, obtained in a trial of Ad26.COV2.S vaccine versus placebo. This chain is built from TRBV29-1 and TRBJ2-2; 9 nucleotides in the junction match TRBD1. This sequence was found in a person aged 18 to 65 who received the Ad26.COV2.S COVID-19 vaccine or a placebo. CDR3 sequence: CSVQGQGSGELFF. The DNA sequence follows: TGCAGCGTCCAGGGACAGGGTTCCGGGGAGCTGTTTTTT.